One sample yielded the 10 T cell receptor beta chains listed below, sequenced in a study of PD-L1 blockade in urothelial cancer (dated by TCRdb to the late 2010s). Libraries came from the immunoSEQ multiplex PCR assay. In TCRdb, the immuneACCESS table is reduced to in-frame sequences with V and J assigned. These tables do not hold every clone; where another copy was compared, an unresolved V gene accounts for under half, and the others remain unexplained. Counted in this sample were about 36,000 clones; roughly 36% of them appeared once. About 8.9% of the sample comes from the top ten. The sample's time point label, in plain terms: pretreatment tumor sample. Here the sequenced sample was tumor tissue, taken before atezolizumab (anti-PD-L1) treatment. The receptors stem from a man between 60 and 70 years old with urothelial cancer.

A few counts support this clone. The chain joins TRBV30 to TRBJ2-7; D might be TRBD2 (6 bases). The germline V gene has CDR1 GTSNPN and CDR2 SVGIG (reference sequence). Trimming removed 3 bases from V and 4 bases from J, with 10 bases in between. The CDR3 consists of 12 residues. The DNA of the CDR3 is TGTGCCTGGAGCCGCGGGGCGTACGAGCAGTACTTC. Protein product: CAWSRGAYEQYF.

The gene calls are TRBV19 and TRBJ2-1, with D hard to call. V was cut by 3 bases and J by 2 bases, with 14 bases left in between. The CDR3 consists of 16 residues. Germline V gene data show CDR1 as LNHDA and CDR2 as SQIVND (reference sequence). CDR3 DNA: TGTGCCAGTAGTATGTCTGGCGGAGCGACCTACAATGAGCAGTTCTTC. Translation: CASSMSGGATYNEQFF.

The chain carries TRBV6-8 and TRBJ2-3; D uncertain. From germline, CDR1 is MNHGY and CDR2 SAAAGT. Trimming took 10 bases from V and 1 from J, leaving 15 bases between them. The CDR3 runs 14 residues. CDR3 nucleotide sequence: TGTGCCATACGCCCGACTGGGGGCACAGATACGCAGTATTTT. It codes for CAIRPTGGTDTQYF.

Turning to this clone: One end of the junction does not line up with germline, which may come from a read error. The DNA holds an ambiguous or unread base, and X denotes its residue. The gene calls are TRBV5-1 and TRBJ1-4; 7 positions match TRBD1. The CDR3 is made up of 16 amino acids. Germline CDR1 SGHRS, CDR2 YFSETQ. CDR3: CXSSLRGDRDNEKLFF. DNA of the CDR3: TGCRCCAGCAGCCTTAGGGGTGACAGGGATAATGAAAAACTGTTTTTT.

V is TRBV10-3 and J is TRBJ2-3, with 8 positions matching TRBD2. CDR3 length: 17 amino acids. Losses at the gene ends were 3 bases for V and 2 bases for J; bases not matched to a gene: 10. Germline V gives CDR1 ENHRY, CDR2 SYGVKD. CDR3 nucleotides: TGTGCCATCAGTGATCCCTCCTCTAGCGGGTCCACAGATACGCAGTATTTT. It is translated as CAISDPSSSGSTDTQYF.

The chain combines TRBV18 with TRBJ2-1; D gene ambiguous. The CDR3 is 14 residues long. Trimming left V 3 bases short and J 6 bases short, with 12 bases between. Germline loops: CDR1 KGHSH, CDR2 LQKENI. The CDR3 spells CASSPSGPINEQFF. The DNA of the CDR3 is TGTGCCAGCTCACCCTCCGGGCCAATCAATGAGCAGTTCTTC. The complete variable domain, with remaining parts taken from reference TRBV18 and TRBJ2-1, reads NAGVMQNPRHLVRRRGQEARLRCSPMKGHSHVYWYRQLPEEGLKFMVYLQKENIIDESGMPKERFSAEFPKEGPSILRIQQVVRGDSAAYFCASSPSGPINEQFFGPGTRLTVL.

This sequence joins TRBV6-8 and TRBJ2-7; TRBD1 matches at 7 bases. V was pared by 2 bases and J by 2 bases, with 6 bases of the junction left unmatched. Germline V gene data show CDR1 as MNHGY and CDR2 as SAAAGT. The CDR3 runs 15 residues. The CDR3 DNA follows: TGTGCCAGCAGTTACGGGTTAACAGGGGCCTACGAGCAGTACTTC. Protein sequence: CASSYGLTGAYEQYF.

This clone turned up a few times. This rearrangement joins TRBV7-5 to TRBJ1-6; the table's D call of TRBD1 was not tested on the DNA. TRBV7-5 is classified as a pseudogene. The CDR3 totals 14 residues. The CDR3 nucleotides read TGTGCCAGCAGCCGGTCACAGGGGGGTTCACCCCTCCACTTT. Translating it yields CASSRSQGGSPLHF.

This clone has more than one count but fewer than ten. The V call is TRBV28, the J call TRBJ1-2, with D maybe TRBD1 (5 bases). V lost 3 bases and J 4 bases, leaving 15 bases between the germline ends. Germline V lookup: CDR1 MDHEN, CDR2 SYDVKM. This CDR3 comprises 15 residues. The CDR3 spells CASSFYGTPFYGYTF. The CDR3 coding sequence is TGTGCCAGCAGTTTCTACGGGACGCCCTTCTATGGCTACACCTTC.

The chain has TRBV29-1 and TRBJ2-5, with 8 bases matching TRBD2. Germline V gives CDR1 SQVTM, CDR2 ANQGSEA. This CDR3 has 14 residues. V shed 3 bases and J 6 bases; nucleotides not matched to a gene: 9. The CDR3 is CSVEAGGRVQTQYF. CDR3 nucleotide sequence: TGCAGCGTTGAGGCGGGAGGTAGGGTGCAGACCCAGTACTTC.